Presented here are 9 T cell receptor beta chains from one specimen sequenced in a study of blood T cells in healthy people across ages. Together with a sample-barcoded 5' primer, a J-beta primer mix was included in a second PCR lasting roughly 7 to 11 cycles. TCRdb independently ran MiXCR on the 5' RACE reads; one entry per CDR3 protein. The data hold fewer than 700,000 distinct CDR3 sequences, with less than 45% observed a single time. Sequenced input: blood. The receptors shown here come from a man older than 75 in good health.

The chain has TRBV4-2 and TRBJ1-4, with D tentatively TRBD1 (6 bases). The germline V gene has CDR1 LGHNA and CDR2 YNFKEQ. Trimming removed 4 bases at V and 5 bases at J, with 11 bases between. The CDR3 has 14 residues. CDR3 region: CASSPTGENEKLFF. DNA for the CDR3: TGTGCCAGCAGCCCGACAGGAGAGAATGAAAAACTGTTTTTT.

This clonotype is a singleton in its sample. The chain carries TRBV5-1 and TRBJ1-4; D not certain. In germline, CDR1 is SGHRS, CDR2 YFSETQ. The length of the CDR3 is 15 residues. Trimming removed 0 bases at V and 8 bases at J, with 14 bases between. The CDR3 is CASSLGPGRDEKLFF. CDR3 in DNA: TGCGCCAGCAGCTTGGGTCCGGGAAGAGACGAAAAACTGTTTTTT.

V gene TRBV6-7 combines with J gene TRBJ2-2, with a weak D call TRBD2 (5 bases). TRBV6-7 is an open reading frame, and its role is uncertain. There are 16 residues in the CDR3. Trimming cost V 5 bases and J 1 base, with 14 bases left between them. This CDR3 is CASSHRGKQNTGELFF. The CDR3 coding sequence is TGTGCCAGCAGTCATCGGGGTAAACAGAACACCGGGGAGCTGTTTTTT.

The chain links TRBV10-3 to TRBJ2-7; maybe TRBD1 (5 bases). The CDR3 consists of 12 residues. Trimming took off 8 bases at V and 4 bases at J, with 12 bases between the two ends. CDR1 is ENHRY and CDR2 is SYGVKD in the germline V gene. CDR3 in amino acids: CAIAREDYEQYF. Written as DNA, the CDR3 is TGTGCCATCGCCAGGGAAGATTACGAGCAGTACTTC.

The chain recombines TRBV20-1 with TRBJ2-4; D possibly matches TRBD1 or TRBD2 (5 bases each). The CDR3 length is 13 residues. Germline CDR1 is DFQATT and CDR2 is SNEGSKA (reference sequence). V lost 6 bases and J 1 base, leaving 10 bases between the germline ends. CDR3 sequence reads: CSALWGAKNIQYF. The CDR3 bases are TGCAGTGCCCTTTGGGGGGCCAAAAACATTCAGTACTTC.

This chain links TRBV4-2 with TRBJ2-7; TRBD1 matches 10 bases. V was pared by 4 bases and J by 7 bases, with 7 bases of the junction left unmatched. CDR3 length equals 14 residues. Looked up from germline, CDR1 is LGHNA and CDR2 is YNFKEQ. The DNA of the CDR3 is TGTGCCAGCAGCCCGGGACAGGGGTCCAATGAGCAGTACTTC. This gives the protein CASSPGQGSNEQYF.

This sequence joins TRBV20-1 and TRBJ2-7, with D perhaps assigned TRBD1 or TRBD2 (6 bases each). The germline V gene has CDR1 DFQATT and CDR2 SNEGSKA (reference sequence). There are 15 residues in the CDR3. The germline V and J ends were trimmed by 5 bases and 2 bases, with 19 bases remaining between them. The CDR3 bases are TGCAGTGCTCCAACCAAGAACGGGGGCCCCTACGAGCAGTACTTC. Translating it yields CSAPTKNGGPYEQYF.

The V call is TRBV20-1, the J call TRBJ2-2; D gene uncertain. This CDR3 is 13 amino acids long. V lost 0 bases, J lost 2 bases, and 4 bases lay in between. CDR1 DFQATT and CDR2 SNEGSKA come from the germline V gene (reference sequence). CDR3 sequence (DNA): TGCAGTGCTAGAGAACTTAACACCGGGGAGCTGTTTTTT. Its protein product is CSARELNTGELFF.

This clonotype was picked up many times. The chain is built from TRBV29-1 and TRBJ2-3; 12 bases fit TRBD2. J was trimmed by 5 bases and V by 4 bases; bases with no gene match: 10. Germline CDR1 and CDR2: SQVTM and ANQGSEA. The length of the CDR3 is 16 residues. CDR3 bases: TGCAGCGTTGCCGCAGGACTAGCGGGATATAAAGATACGCAGTATTTT. It codes for CSVAAGLAGYKDTQYF.